This is a list of T cell receptor beta chains from one sample in a study of blood T cell repertoires in COVID-19. Some clones are missing from TCRdb's copy, which holds only in-frame ones; the method was immunoSEQ multiplex PCR. The table shows about 210,000 clones, with around 80% occurring only once. Material for sequencing was peripheral blood. The receptors originated from a woman of 80 years or more with COVID-19, enrolled during active disease. CDR3s include the opening cysteine and the closing phenylalanine or tryptophan. Each record gives: CDR3 length, J gene, V gene, CDR3 protein.

12,TRBJ1-5,TRBV27,CASSSTGEPQHF
16,TRBJ2-2,TRBV5-1,CASSHPGGPNTGELFF
15,TRBJ2-5,TRBV11-2,CASSPRTGGVKTQYF
18,TRBJ2-1,TRBV9,CASSPSSEGRGPYNEQFF
15,TRBJ1-5,TRBV27,CASRPSGSSAQPQHF
15,TRBJ2-1,TRBV9,CASSVTSGSYNEQFF
16,TRBJ2-5,TRBV6-1,CASSVGREGAKETQYF
15,TRBJ2-2,TRBV27,CASSPGGGTPGELFF
14,TRBJ2-2,TRBV18,CASSPYQGHGELFF
12,TRBJ2-1,TRBV28,CATKTGNREQFF
13,TRBJ1-5,TRBV12-3/TRBV12-4,CASKRDSNQPQHF
15,TRBJ2-3,TRBV6-5,CASSYAGISTDTQYF
13,TRBJ1-5,TRBV7-2,CASTGVGAQPQHF